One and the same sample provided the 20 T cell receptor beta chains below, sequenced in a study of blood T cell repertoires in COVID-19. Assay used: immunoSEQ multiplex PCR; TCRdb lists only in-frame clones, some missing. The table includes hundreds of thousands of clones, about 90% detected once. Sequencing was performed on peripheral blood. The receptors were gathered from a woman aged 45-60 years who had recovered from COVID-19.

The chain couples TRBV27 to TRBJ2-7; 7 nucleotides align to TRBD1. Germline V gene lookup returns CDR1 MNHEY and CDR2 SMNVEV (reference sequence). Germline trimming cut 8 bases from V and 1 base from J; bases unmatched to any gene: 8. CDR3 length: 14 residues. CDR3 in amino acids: CASRRDSVSYEQYF. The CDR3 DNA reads TGTGCCAGCCGCCGGGACAGTGTTTCCTACGAGCAGTACTTC.

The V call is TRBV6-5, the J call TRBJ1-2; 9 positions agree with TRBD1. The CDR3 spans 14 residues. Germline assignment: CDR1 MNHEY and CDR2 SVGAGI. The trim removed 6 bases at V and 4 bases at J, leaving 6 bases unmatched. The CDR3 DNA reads TGTGCCAGCAGCCAGACAGGGGGAAGCTATGGCTACACCTTC. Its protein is CASSQTGGSYGYTF.

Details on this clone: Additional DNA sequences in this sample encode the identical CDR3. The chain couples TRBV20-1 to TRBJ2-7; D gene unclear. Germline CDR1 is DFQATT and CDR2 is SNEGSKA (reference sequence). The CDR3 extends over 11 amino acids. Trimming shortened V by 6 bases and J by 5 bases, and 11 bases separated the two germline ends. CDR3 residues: CSATSGHEQYF. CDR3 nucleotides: TGCAGTGCAACTTCTGGGCACGAGCAGTACTTC.

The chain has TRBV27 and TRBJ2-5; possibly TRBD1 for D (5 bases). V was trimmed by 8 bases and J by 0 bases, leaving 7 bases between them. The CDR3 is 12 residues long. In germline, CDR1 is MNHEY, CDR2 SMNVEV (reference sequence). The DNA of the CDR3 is TGTGCCAGCGGACACGACCAAGAGACCCAGTACTTC. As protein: CASGHDQETQYF.

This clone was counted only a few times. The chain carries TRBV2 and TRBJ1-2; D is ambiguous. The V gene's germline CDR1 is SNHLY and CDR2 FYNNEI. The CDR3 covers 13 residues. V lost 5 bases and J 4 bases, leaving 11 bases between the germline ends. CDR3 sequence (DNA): TGTGCCAGCAGTCGGCGAGGAGGCTATGGCTACACCTTC. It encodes CASSRRGGYGYTF.

The CDR3 nucleotides read TGTGCCAGCAGCCAAGATCAGGTGGGCTACAATGAGCAGTTCTTC. It is translated as CASSQDQVGYNEQFF. V and J are TRBV3-1 (or the pseudogene TRBV3-2) and TRBJ2-1; D unclear. The germline V gene has CDR1 LGHDT and CDR2 YNNKEL (reference sequence). The CDR3 covers 15 residues. Trimming shortened V by 0 bases and J by 3 bases, and 9 bases separated the two germline ends.

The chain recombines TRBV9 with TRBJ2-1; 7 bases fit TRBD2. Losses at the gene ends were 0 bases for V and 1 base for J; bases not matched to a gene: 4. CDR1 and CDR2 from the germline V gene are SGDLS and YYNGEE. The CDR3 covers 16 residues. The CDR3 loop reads CASSVVGEGSYNEQFF. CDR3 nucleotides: TGTGCCAGCAGCGTAGTGGGGGAGGGGTCCTACAATGAGCAGTTCTTC.

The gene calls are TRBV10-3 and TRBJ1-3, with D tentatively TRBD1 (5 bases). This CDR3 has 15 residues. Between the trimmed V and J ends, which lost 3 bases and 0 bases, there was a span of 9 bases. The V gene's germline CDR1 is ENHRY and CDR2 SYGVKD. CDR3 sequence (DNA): TGTGCCATCAGTGATGACAGCCTCTCTGGAAACACCATATATTTT. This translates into CAISDDSLSGNTIYF.

The CDR3: CASSYFGQSQETQYF. CDR3 in DNA: TGTGCCAGCAGTTATTTCGGACAGAGCCAAGAGACCCAGTACTTC. This chain links TRBV6-5 with TRBJ2-5, with D tentatively TRBD1 (6 bases). Germline V gives CDR1 MNHEY, CDR2 SVGAGI. This CDR3 spans 15 amino acids. V lost 3 bases and J lost 1, with 12 bases in between.

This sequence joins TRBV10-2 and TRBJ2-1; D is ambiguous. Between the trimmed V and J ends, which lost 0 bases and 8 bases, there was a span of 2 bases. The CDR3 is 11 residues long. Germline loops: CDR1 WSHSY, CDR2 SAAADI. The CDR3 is CASSESYEQFF. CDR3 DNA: TGCGCCAGCAGTGAGTCCTATGAGCAGTTCTTC.

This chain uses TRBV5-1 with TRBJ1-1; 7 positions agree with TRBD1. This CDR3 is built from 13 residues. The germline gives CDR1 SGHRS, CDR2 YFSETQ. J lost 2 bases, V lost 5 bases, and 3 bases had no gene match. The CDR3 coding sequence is TGCGCCAGCAGGGGGACAGCAAACACTGAAGCTTTCTTT. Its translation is CASRGTANTEAFF.

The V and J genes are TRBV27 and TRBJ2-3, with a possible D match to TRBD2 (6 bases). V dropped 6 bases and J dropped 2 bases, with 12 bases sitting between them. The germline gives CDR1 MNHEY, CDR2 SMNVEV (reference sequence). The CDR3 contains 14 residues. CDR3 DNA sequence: TGTGCCAGCAGCTTGGGACTGTACACAGATACGCAGTATTTT. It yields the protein CASSLGLYTDTQYF.

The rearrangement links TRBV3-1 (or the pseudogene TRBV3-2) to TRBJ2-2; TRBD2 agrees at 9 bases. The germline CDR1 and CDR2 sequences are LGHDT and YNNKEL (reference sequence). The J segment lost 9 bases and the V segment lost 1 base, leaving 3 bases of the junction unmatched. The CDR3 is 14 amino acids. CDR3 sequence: CASSQGLAGWELFF. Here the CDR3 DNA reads TGTGCCAGCAGCCAAGGGCTAGCGGGGTGGGAGCTGTTTTTT.

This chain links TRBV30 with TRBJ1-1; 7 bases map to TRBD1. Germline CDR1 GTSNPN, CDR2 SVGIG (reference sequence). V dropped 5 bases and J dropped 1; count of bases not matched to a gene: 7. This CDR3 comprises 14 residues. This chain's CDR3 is CAWSKQGRNTEAFF. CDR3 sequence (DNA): TGTGCCTGGTCAAAACAGGGGAGGAACACTGAAGCTTTCTTT.

Here the CDR3 DNA reads TGTGCCAGCAGCCAATACGGACAGGGCTCGGAAAAACTGTTTTTT. Its protein is CASSQYGQGSEKLFF. The chain joins TRBV14 to TRBJ1-4; 8 positions match TRBD1. This CDR3 comprises 15 residues. V lost 2 bases, J lost 8 bases, and 7 bases stayed unmatched. The V gene's germline CDR1 is SGHDN and CDR2 FVKESK.

CDR3: CSAPRLAGAYF. The CDR3 DNA reads TGCAGTGCGCCGCGACTAGCGGGTGCATACTTC. V and J are TRBV20-1 and TRBJ2-4; 10 nucleotides line up with TRBD2. V shed 6 bases and J 16 bases; nucleotides not matched to a gene: 9. The CDR3 runs 11 residues. Germline-derived CDR1 and CDR2 are DFQATT and SNEGSKA (reference sequence).

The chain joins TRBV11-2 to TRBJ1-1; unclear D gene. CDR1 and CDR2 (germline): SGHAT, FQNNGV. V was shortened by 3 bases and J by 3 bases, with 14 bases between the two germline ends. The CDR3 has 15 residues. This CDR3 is CASSFRHPWDTEAFF. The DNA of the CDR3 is TGTGCCAGCAGCTTTAGACACCCCTGGGACACTGAAGCTTTCTTT.

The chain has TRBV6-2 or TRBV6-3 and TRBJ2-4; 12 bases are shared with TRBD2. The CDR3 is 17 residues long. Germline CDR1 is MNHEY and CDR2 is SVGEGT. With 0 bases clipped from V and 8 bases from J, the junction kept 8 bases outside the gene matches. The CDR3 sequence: CASSYSTSGGGRDIQYF. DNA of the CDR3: TGTGCCAGCAGTTACTCGACTAGCGGGGGAGGGCGGGACATTCAGTACTTC.

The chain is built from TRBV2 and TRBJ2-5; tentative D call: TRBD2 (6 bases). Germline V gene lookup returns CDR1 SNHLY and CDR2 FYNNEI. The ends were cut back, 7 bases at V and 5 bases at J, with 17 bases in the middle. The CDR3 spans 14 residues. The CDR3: CASTRRGSVETQYF. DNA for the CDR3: TGTGCCAGCACTCGACGGGGGAGTGTGGAGACCCAGTACTTC. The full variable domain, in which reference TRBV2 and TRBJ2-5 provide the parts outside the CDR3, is EPEVTQTPSHQVTQMGQEVILRCVPISNHLYFYWYRQILGQKVEFLVSFYNNEISEKSEIFDDQFSVERPDGSNFTLKIRSTKLEDSAMYFCASTRRGSVETQYFGPGTRLLVL.

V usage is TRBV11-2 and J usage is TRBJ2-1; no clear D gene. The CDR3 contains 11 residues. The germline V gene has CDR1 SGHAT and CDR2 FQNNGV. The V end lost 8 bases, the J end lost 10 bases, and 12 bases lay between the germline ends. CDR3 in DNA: TGTGCCAGCCTGGGTAGCCACGAGCAGTTCTTC. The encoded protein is CASLGSHEQFF.